This TCR beta chain was documented in a study of a mutant IDH1 vaccine in newly diagnosed glioma. Study at large: Every participant had undergone radiotherapy, temozolomide, or both before, and most underwent both. Whole-study findings and limits: Seemingly, pseudoprogression had no relation to changes in the top peripheral T cell clonotypes. Induction of immune responses by the vaccine occurred in roughly 93% of patients.

Regarding time point: baseline, week 1 (first vaccination visit). Treatment defined: pre-vaccination baseline after standard-of-care therapy. New astrocytomas of WHO grade 3 or 4 that were IDH1-mutant and ATRX-lost were found in the donors. Assay used: immunoSEQ multiplex PCR; TCRdb lists only in-frame clones, some missing. Seen here are about 34,000 clones, approximately 80% observed once, and the top ten hold roughly 9%. This clone was found a few times. Its matching antigen is unknown. Germline V gene lookup returns CDR1 SEHNR and CDR2 FQNEAQ (reference sequence). The CDR3 is made up of 12 amino acids. V was trimmed by 4 bases and J by 3 bases, leaving 4 bases between them.

Sequenced here: peripheral blood mononuclear cells (PBMCs), sampled from a glioma patient treated with radiotherapy, temozolomide or both. The chain is built from TRBV7-9 and TRBJ1-5; D remains ambiguous. The TCR originated in a man aged 50 to 60 with glioma. Some clones in this sample may be carry-over from other donors' samples. This chain's CDR3 is CASSSYNQPQHF. The CDR3 DNA is TGTGCCAGCAGCTCGTACAATCAGCCCCAGCATTTT.